Included here is one T cell receptor beta chain sequence, with context. There are many counts of this clonotype. Its antigen is not yet known. Within one base of it there is no much larger clone, and no base qualities were kept. These data originate in a study of T cells in Graves' hyperthyroidism and ophthalmopathy (dated by TCRdb to between 2019 and 2020). Study-level background: To identify distinguishing TCR V-J signatures, a discovery cohort of some 100 patients was used, comprising approximately 40 with Graves' ophthalmopathy and 57 with stable Graves' hyperthyroidism. Prospective prediction of ophthalmopathy was tested in an independent validation cohort consisting of 18 to 20 hyperthyroidism patients and some 15 patients who later progressed to ophthalmopathy. The 100 or so discovery patients were randomly divided into training and test sets at a 7:3 ratio. In addition, the study compared T-cell repertoires in thyroid tissue and in blood from several Graves' hyperthyroidism patients. After sampling, hyperthyroidism patients received methimazole starting at 30 mg daily, and ophthalmopathy patients received high-dose intravenous methylprednisolone. According to the paper, TCR Vbeta CDR3 sequencing was carried out on 135 peripheral blood samples, which came from some 41 ophthalmopathy, 80 or so hyperthyroidism and roughly 17 progressor patients.

V sheds 4 bases and J sheds 5 bases, leaving 11 bases between their ends. The CDR3 runs 14 amino acids, cysteine and phenylalanine included. Only CDR3 DNA is held: 42 bases, read in frame from base 1. As encoded in the germline V gene, CDR1 is SNHLY while CDR2 is FYNNEI. What the authors observed across the whole study: Most expanded thyroid clonotypes (frequency above 0.001) were also detected in blood, suggesting blood repertoires may reflect thyroid immune responses. Sample size was not statistically predetermined, and investigators were not blinded to group allocation. In cross-validation, a model built on a 13 V-J signature told ophthalmopathy apart from stable hyperthyroidism with just under 90% sensitivity and roughly 83% specificity, and in testing the same model reached 80%/75%. In validation, the model predicted progression to ophthalmopathy a median of 6.5 months before onset, with roughly 68% sensitivity and 72.22% specificity.

Stable Graves' hyperthyroidism was defined as no progression to ophthalmopathy during 18 months of follow-up. The hyperthyroidism patients were between 18 and 65 years old and newly diagnosed, with a disease duration of less than 2 months. Any patient with an uncontrolled infection, another autoimmune disease, pregnancy or lactation was excluded. Diagnoses were established on the basis of clinical symptoms, serum thyroxine and TRAb, thyroid ultrasound, and orbital computed tomography. Total RNA was extracted with Trizol reagent, and quality was checked on an Agilent 2100 Bioanalyzer. The TCR beta CDR3 regions were amplified from RNA transcripts. For the first round of RT-PCR on the TCR CDR3, the HTBI primer set was used together with the Qiagen OneStep RT-PCR kit. Libraries were constructed in a second round of multiplex PCR, after which size selection and purification were performed. Paired-end sequencing of the libraries was performed with 100 bp reads on an Illumina HiSeq2000. Per the authors' processing: SOAPnuke was used to process the raw data, with reads discarded if the reads contained adapters or uncalled bases, had a mean Phred below 15, or lacked an exact constant-primer or identifier match. COPE v1.2.5 was used to merge high-quality paired reads, and clonotypes were defined as unique nucleotide sequences. Clonotypes were aligned to IMGT TRBV, TRBD and TRBJ reference segments using MiTCR v1.1. The analysis was restricted to V-J combinations with a frequency above 0.0001, which together covered roughly 99% of the repertoires. The TCS score was defined as F50 (clonal expansion) divided by E x V (chaos), with BLOSUM62-based TCRdist calculated between CDR3 peptides within each V-J. Welch's t-statistics and random forest reduced fewer than 600 V-J features to 10 to 15, which were used in a naive Bayes classifier (R e1071). Thyroid-blood repertoire similarity was quantified with the Morisita-Horn index. The raw public reads went through TCRdb reprocessing: fastp at Q25, MiXCR clone calling, in-frame beta chains kept. Under each unique CDR3 protein, matching rows form one entry showing the most common genes and DNA. Clone size and V and J calls follow TCRdb, not the original study. The sample table contains about 580,000 distinct CDR3 sequences; only one count was recorded for around 42% of them. Of the sample, around 7.7% falls within the top ten clones.

The chain joins TRBV2 to TRBJ1-4, with no confident D gene call. This sequence originates from a young woman with Graves' hyperthyroidism. The specimen was peripheral blood or thyroid tissue (not recorded which). The CDR3 reads as follows: CASSGLAGNEKLFF. The sequenced DNA: TGTGCCAGCAGTGGTTTGGCGGGAAATGAAAAACTGTTTTTT.